These 21 T cell receptor beta chains originate from one sample sequenced in a study of T cell responses to AZD1222 COVID-19 vaccine (dated by TCRdb to about 2021). Libraries were prepared through the immunoSEQ multiplex PCR assay. TCRdb limited this immuneACCESS table to in-frame rearrangements with V and J called. A share of clones is missing; checked studies link under half to unresolved V genes, and the rest is unexplained. In this sample the table shows about 150,000 clones, around 88% of which occur a single time. In total, the top ten clones hold around 15% of the sample. The time point label, read with the paper, signifies: baseline before first vaccination. Specimen: peripheral blood, collected on day 0 of AZD1222 vaccination. Every receptor here comes from an adult in good health.

V and J are TRBV7-2 and TRBJ2-7; TRBD2 agrees at 10 bases. V was clipped by 2 bases and J by 6 bases; unmatched bases: 7. Germline V gene lookup returns CDR1 SGHTA and CDR2 FQGNSA. The CDR3 spans 15 residues. CDR3 region: CASSLTSGAQGEQYF. CDR3 nucleotides: TGTGCCAGCAGCTTAACTAGCGGGGCCCAGGGCGAGCAGTACTTC.

The rearrangement links TRBV27 to TRBJ2-1; no clear D. This CDR3 region has 12 residues. The germline V gene has CDR1 MNHEY and CDR2 SMNVEV (reference sequence). The V end was cut by 5 bases, the J end by 8 bases, with 10 bases between. The CDR3 sequence is CASSELPDEQFF. CDR3 nucleotides: TGTGCCAGCAGTGAATTACCCGATGAGCAGTTCTTC.

In DNA form, the CDR3 reads TGTGCCAGCAGCTCACCGGGAGCCTATGGCTACACCTTC. This encodes CASSSPGAYGYTF. The chain recombines TRBV7-2 with TRBJ1-2; D not certain. The V gene's germline CDR1 is SGHTA and CDR2 FQGNSA. CDR3 length: 13 amino acids. The V and J ends lost 4 bases and 4 bases respectively, with 10 bases between them.

The gene calls are TRBV7-2 and TRBJ1-4; D might be TRBD1 (6 bases). Per the germline V gene, CDR1 is SGHTA and CDR2 is FQGNSA. The CDR3 totals 14 residues. Trimming pared 5 bases from V and 7 bases from J, leaving 14 bases between. The CDR3 sequence: CASSPRGRAEKLFF. Written as DNA, the CDR3 is TGTGCCAGCAGCCCCAGGGGACGCGCTGAAAAACTGTTTTTT.

The CDR3: CASSLVRDEQYF. DNA for the CDR3: TGTGCCAGCAGCTTAGTTCGGGATGAGCAGTACTTC. The chain links TRBV7-2 to TRBJ2-7, with D tentatively TRBD2 (5 bases). V dropped 1 base and J dropped 7 bases, with 8 bases sitting between them. Germline assignment: CDR1 SGHTA and CDR2 FQGNSA. CDR3 size: 12 residues.

The chain recombines TRBV4-3 with TRBJ2-7, with a possible D match to TRBD1 (6 bases). The V gene lost 0 bases and the J gene lost 4 bases, with 16 bases spanning the gap. Germline CDR1 LGHNA, CDR2 YSLEER. The CDR3 loop spans 16 amino acids. The DNA of the CDR3 is TGCGCCAGCAGCCAAGATTATAACAGGGAGTTGTACGAGCAGTACTTC. This encodes CASSQDYNRELYEQYF.

CDR3 DNA sequence: TGCGCCAGCAGCTTGGACAGGGCGGCCCTCCACTTT. Translating it yields CASSLDRAALHF. The chain recombines TRBV5-1 with TRBJ1-6; tentative D call: TRBD1 (6 bases). The germline V and J ends were trimmed by 0 bases and 14 bases, with 9 bases remaining between them. Germline V gene data show CDR1 as SGHRS and CDR2 as YFSETQ. This CDR3 is built from 12 residues.

The rearrangement joins TRBV3-1 (or the pseudogene TRBV3-2) to TRBJ1-2; D uncertain. The CDR3 covers 15 residues. V was shortened by 1 base and J by 0 bases, with 9 bases between the two germline ends. Germline lookup yields CDR1 LGHDT and CDR2 YNNKEL (reference sequence). The CDR3 DNA reads TGTGCCAGCAGCCAAGCGGGGATTGCTAACTATGGCTACACCTTC. Its translation: CASSQAGIANYGYTF.

The V call is TRBV24-1, the J call TRBJ2-1; possibly TRBD1 for D (5 bases). Trimming removed 3 bases at V and 7 bases at J, with 12 bases between. Germline-derived CDR1 and CDR2 are KGHDR and SFDVKD. This CDR3 spans 14 amino acids. This chain's CDR3 is CATSDRATENEQFF. In nucleotides, the CDR3 is TGTGCCACCAGTGATCGCGCGACAGAAAATGAGCAGTTCTTC.

J is TRBJ2-7 and V is TRBV6-5, with D perhaps assigned TRBD1 or TRBD2 (5 bases each). This CDR3 has 16 amino acids. Germline V gene data show CDR1 as MNHEY and CDR2 as SVGAGI. The germline V and J ends were trimmed by 4 bases and 0 bases, with 16 bases remaining between them. The CDR3 protein is CASSSPGPRGSYEQYF. CDR3 coding DNA: TGTGCCAGCAGTTCCCCGGGGCCCCGAGGCTCCTACGAGCAGTACTTC.

The chain links TRBV5-1 to TRBJ2-7; the D is unclear. In germline, CDR1 is SGHRS, CDR2 YFSETQ. V was cut by 0 bases and J by 6 bases, with 10 bases left in between. The CDR3 runs 13 residues. The DNA of the CDR3 is TGCGCCAGCAGCTTGGTCTTGTCGGCCGAGCAGTACTTC. Residues: CASSLVLSAEQYF.

V and J are TRBV11-2 and TRBJ2-1, with TRBD1 identical over 10 bases. Germline V lookup: CDR1 SGHAT, CDR2 FQNNGV. Trimming removed 7 bases from V and 7 bases from J; junction bases left unmatched: 13. This CDR3 comprises 16 residues. The CDR3 sequence is CASKKRGTGDRNEQFF. In nucleotides, the CDR3 is TGTGCCAGCAAGAAGAGGGGGACAGGGGATCGAAATGAGCAGTTCTTC.

This clone was seen just once. This chain links TRBV19 with TRBJ2-1; 8 nucleotides match TRBD2. The V gene's germline CDR1 is LNHDA and CDR2 SQIVND (reference sequence). The V and J ends lost 10 bases and 3 bases, in that order; junction bases with no gene match: 11. The CDR3 has 15 amino acids. The DNA for the CDR3 is TGTGCCACCAGGCGGGCGGGGGGACGCTACAATGAGCAGTTCTTC. It translates to CATRRAGGRYNEQFF.

The chain joins TRBV3-1 (or the pseudogene TRBV3-2) to TRBJ1-4; perhaps TRBD1 as D (5 bases). V lost 0 bases and J 10 bases, leaving 18 bases between the germline ends. Germline V CDR1 and CDR2: LGHDT, YNNKEL (reference sequence). The CDR3 is made up of 16 amino acids. The CDR3 region is CASSQEEGGVGGKLFF. For the CDR3, the DNA is TGTGCCAGCAGCCAAGAAGAGGGAGGGGTTGGCGGAAAACTGTTTTTT.

V gene TRBV27 combines with J gene TRBJ2-2; D remains unclear. The CDR3 consists of 13 residues. Germline V lookup: CDR1 MNHEY, CDR2 SMNVEV (reference sequence). The germline V and J ends were trimmed by 5 bases and 8 bases, with 12 bases remaining between them. CDR3 nucleotides: TGTGCCAGCAGTCCTCCCTCTCAGGGGGAGCTGTTTTTT. Translating gives CASSPPSQGELFF.

The rearrangement links TRBV7-9 to TRBJ1-3, with a possible D match to TRBD1 (5 bases). Germline V gives CDR1 SEHNR, CDR2 FQNEAQ (reference sequence). The CDR3 covers 13 residues. The V and J ends lost 7 bases and 2 bases respectively, with 9 bases between them. CDR3 in amino acids: CASKEGAGNTIYF. The CDR3 DNA sequence: TGTGCCAGCAAGGAAGGGGCTGGAAACACCATATATTTT.

The count of this clone is one. This chain connects TRBV27 to TRBJ2-7; TRBD1 or TRBD2 may be the D gene (5 bases each). The CDR3 consists of 14 residues. From germline, CDR1 is MNHEY and CDR2 SMNVEV (reference sequence). Trimming stripped 2 bases from V and 12 bases from J, with 20 bases between. The CDR3 coding sequence is TGTGCCAGCAGTTTAGCCGGGACGGCTTCAATGCGGTACTTC. This encodes CASSLAGTASMRYF.

The chain recombines TRBV6-5 with TRBJ1-5; 8 nucleotides match TRBD1. CDR1 is MNHEY, CDR2 SVGAGI, per germline. CDR3 size: 14 residues. After removal of 4 bases from V and 7 bases from J, the junction contained 6 bases not matched to a gene. Written as DNA, the CDR3 is TGTGCCAGCAGTTCTAGGACAGGGAGGCAGCCCCAGCATTTT. As protein: CASSSRTGRQPQHF.

V is TRBV7-9 and J is TRBJ1-1; no firm D call. Looked up from germline, CDR1 is SEHNR and CDR2 is FQNEAQ (reference sequence). The V end lost 7 bases, the J end lost 4 bases, and 13 bases lay between the germline ends. The CDR3 is made up of 13 amino acids. CDR3 coding DNA: TGTGCCAGCAAAAGCGTGGGGTCCACTGAAGCTTTCTTT. Amino acids: CASKSVGSTEAFF.

The chain employs TRBV7-6 and TRBJ2-7, with TRBD1 identical over 7 bases. The germline V gene has CDR1 SGHVS and CDR2 FNYEAQ. V shed 4 bases, J shed 3 bases, and the junction held 9 bases outside the gene matches. CDR3 length equals 15 residues. CDR3 residues: CASSSTGTAGYEQYF. CDR3 nucleotides: TGTGCCAGCAGCTCCACCGGGACAGCAGGCTACGAGCAGTACTTC.

The chain employs TRBV7-2 and TRBJ1-1; tentatively, D is TRBD1 (6 bases). The CDR3 runs to 16 residues. Trimming took 8 bases from V and 3 from J, leaving 22 bases between them. Germline V gene lookup returns CDR1 SGHTA and CDR2 FQGNSA. The chain's CDR3 is CASHKGGAGGYTEAFF. CDR3 bases: TGTGCCAGCCATAAGGGGGGGGCTGGTGGGTACACTGAAGCTTTCTTT.